One sample yielded the 6 T cell receptor beta chains listed below, sequenced in a study of molecular identifiers for immune sequencing clone quantification. MiXCR was run by TCRdb on the PCR reads, yielding one entry per CDR3 protein. The profile shows approximately 500,000 distinct CDR3 sequences, 20% to 25% of them singletons. Sequenced sample: naive CD8+ T cells from blood, with Jurkat cell RNA spiked in. Subset of the sample: FACS-sorted CD8+CD4-CCR7+CD45RA+ naive T cells. The receptors were sampled from a human donor in good health. Some libraries in this study had Jurkat cell RNA spiked in.

This clonotype showed up many times. The V call is TRBV5-1, the J call TRBJ2-3; 10 bases fit TRBD1. There are 17 residues in the CDR3. The V and J ends lost 3 bases and 3 bases, in that order; junction bases with no gene match: 10. The germline CDR1 and CDR2 sequences are SGHRS and YFSETQ. CDR3 in DNA: TGCGCCAGCAGCTATTTTTCGGGACAGGGGATGACAGATACGCAGTATTTT. Its translation is CASSYFSGQGMTDTQYF.

J is TRBJ1-2 and V is TRBV27; D remains unclear. The V end lost 4 bases, the J end lost 4 bases, and 10 bases lay between the germline ends. Germline CDR1 and CDR2: MNHEY and SMNVEV (reference sequence). CDR3 length equals 13 residues. The CDR3 region is CASSSGEAYGYTF. DNA for the CDR3: TGTGCCAGCAGTTCCGGGGAAGCCTATGGCTACACCTTC.

The sample holds many counts of this clonotype. The chain is built from TRBV4-1 and TRBJ1-6; D is ambiguous. This CDR3 is 14 amino acids long. The germline V and J ends were trimmed by 0 bases and 8 bases, with 8 bases remaining between them. Germline lookup yields CDR1 MGHRA and CDR2 YSYEKL. The CDR3 nucleotides read TGCGCCAGCAGCCAAGATAAATTTGATTCACCCCTCCACTTT. It yields the protein CASSQDKFDSPLHF.

Many counts were recorded for this clonotype. This sequence joins TRBV11-2 and TRBJ2-4; D perhaps matches TRBD1 (5 bases). In germline, CDR1 is SGHAT, CDR2 FQNNGV. This CDR3 contains 14 residues. V was cut by 3 bases and J by 7 bases, with 13 bases left in between. The CDR3, as DNA: TGTGCCAGCAGCTTTGGCCAGGGTCACAACATTCAGTACTTC. This codes for CASSFGQGHNIQYF.

Concerning this clonotype itself: A much larger clone differs from this one at a single base, so this may be a read error. V gene TRBV19 combines with J gene TRBJ2-3, with 9 bases aligning to TRBD1. Germline CDR1 LNHDA, CDR2 SQIVND (reference sequence). Trimming at V came to 6 bases and at J to 2 bases, leaving 6 bases not matched to a gene. The length of the CDR3 is 15 residues. CDR3 in amino acids: CASSSDRGHTDTQYF. The CDR3 DNA follows: TGTGCCAGTAGCTCGGACAGGGGACACACAGATACGCAGTATTTT.

To note about this clonotype: This sequence may be a read error, since a much larger clone differs from it by one base. V gene TRBV25-1 combines with J gene TRBJ2-3; D remains unclear. The CDR3 extends over 16 amino acids. V was pared by 1 base and J by 6 bases, with 17 bases between. Germline V CDR1 and CDR2: MGHDK, SYGVNS. For the CDR3, the DNA is TGTGCCAGCAGTGAATCCATGGGCCACTTTTCGGATACGCAGTATTTT. It codes for CASSESMGHFSDTQYF.